This TCR beta chain was sequenced in a study of T-cell memory formation after mild COVID-19. As for the study in general: TCR clusters were largely donor specific.

TCRdb itself ran the 5' RACE reads through MiXCR, one entry per CDR3 protein. Of approximately 65,000 distinct CDR3 sequences listed, over 15% are singletons. General observations from the study: The pre-infection memory compartment contained some responding clones, suggesting cross-reactive memory joined. CD4+ bias marked clones expanding day 15 to 37, unlike balanced contracting clones. Contracting clones localized mainly to CM and EM when CD4+ and mainly to EMRA when CD8+.

Concerning this clonotype itself: Its target is unknown.

The CDR3 loop spans 17 amino acids. V shed 2 bases, J shed 3 bases, and the junction held 7 bases outside the gene matches. This TCR came from an adult woman who had mild COVID-19 (a few samples of this study predate the infection). Cell type and time point are not known. The source material was PBMCs or a T cell subset sorted from them (not recorded which). The chain employs TRBV23-1 and TRBJ2-1; 10 positions agree with TRBD1. TRBV23-1 is classed as an ORF, of uncertain function. DNA for the CDR3: TGCGCCAGCAGTCAAAGGGGGACAGGGGCCGGCTACAATGAGCAGTTCTTC. It is translated as CASSQRGTGAGYNEQFF.